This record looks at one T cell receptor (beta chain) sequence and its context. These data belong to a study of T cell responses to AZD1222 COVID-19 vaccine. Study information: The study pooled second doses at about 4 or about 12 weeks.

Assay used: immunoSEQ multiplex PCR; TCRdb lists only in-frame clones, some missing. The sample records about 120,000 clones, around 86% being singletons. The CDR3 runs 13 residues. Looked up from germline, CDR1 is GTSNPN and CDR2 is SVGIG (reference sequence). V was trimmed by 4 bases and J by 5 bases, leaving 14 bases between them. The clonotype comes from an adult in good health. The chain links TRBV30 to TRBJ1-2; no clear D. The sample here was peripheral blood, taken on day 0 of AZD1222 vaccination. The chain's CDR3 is CAWNFGILYGYTF. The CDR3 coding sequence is TGTGCCTGGAATTTCGGGATCCTGTATGGCTACACCTTC.